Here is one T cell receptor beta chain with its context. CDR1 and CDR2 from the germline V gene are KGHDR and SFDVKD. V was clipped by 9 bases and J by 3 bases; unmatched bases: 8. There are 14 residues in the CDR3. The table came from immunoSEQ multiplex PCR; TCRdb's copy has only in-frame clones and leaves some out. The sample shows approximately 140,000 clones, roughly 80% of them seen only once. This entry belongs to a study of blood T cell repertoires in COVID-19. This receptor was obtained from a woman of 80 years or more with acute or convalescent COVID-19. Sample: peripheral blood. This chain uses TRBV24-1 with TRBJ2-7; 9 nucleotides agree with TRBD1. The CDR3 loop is CATGYRGHLYEQYF. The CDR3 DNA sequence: TGTGCCACCGGATACAGGGGGCACCTCTACGAGCAGTACTTC.